Many counts were recorded for the clone carrying this TCR beta chain. Its antigen is unknown. From germline, CDR1 is DFQATT and CDR2 SNEGSKA (reference sequence). Trimming removed 1 base at V and 3 bases at J, with 10 bases between. This CDR3 has 14 residues. Amplified regions were TCR beta CDR3 sequences from RNA transcripts. The TCR CDR3 was amplified in a first-round RT-PCR using the HTBI primer set. One entry per CDR3 protein, called by TCRdb with MiXCR from the multiplex PCR reads. This table holds about 720,000 distinct CDR3 sequences, 18% found once. Uncontrolled infection, other autoimmune disease, pregnancy or lactation excluded patients. These data originate in a study of T cells in Graves' hyperthyroidism and ophthalmopathy. Study-level results: Clonotypes that were expanded in thyroid above 0.001 mostly appeared in blood too. Ophthalmopathy was predicted by the model a median of roughly 6.6 months ahead of onset.

Sequencing input: blood. The chain carries TRBV20-1 and TRBJ1-5; D unresolved. The receptor was isolated from a woman aged 45-65 years with Graves' hyperthyroidism that later progressed to Graves' ophthalmopathy. The CDR3 DNA sequence: TGCAGTGCTAGAGGGCCGACCTACAATCAGCCCCAGCATTTT. Encoded protein: CSARGPTYNQPQHF.